Presented here are 5 T cell receptor beta chains from one specimen sequenced in a study of CD4 and CD8 cells across lung adenocarcinoma regions. TCRdb reanalysed the PCR reads using MiXCR and keeps one entry per CDR3 protein. Of 20,000 to 30,000 distinct CDR3 sequences listed, roughly half are singletons. The sample taken for sequencing was CD8+ T cells from the center of a lung tumor. The receptors here all came from a male donor with lung adenocarcinoma. The CD4 and CD8 labels of this study may be unreliable.

As to this clonotype: At one boundary the junction diverges from the germline segment, which might be a read error. This sequence joins TRBV6-1 and TRBJ2-3; no clear D gene. The DNA end is a closer match to TRBJ2-7, so the J assignment may be wrong. This CDR3 is built from 14 residues. Germline lookup yields CDR1 MNHNS and CDR2 SASEGT. In DNA form, the CDR3 reads TGTGCGAGCAGAGAGAGGATTGGCACAGAGACGCAGTACTTC. Translated: CASRERIGTETQYF.

The chain carries TRBV4-1 and TRBJ2-1, with 9 nucleotides matching TRBD2. Near its end, the DNA agrees better with TRBJ2-7, so the J call may be wrong. There are 16 residues in the CDR3. Germline CDR1 reads MGHRA; CDR2 reads YSYEKL. CDR3 protein: CASSQGVGTSIYEQYF. In nucleotides, the CDR3 is TGCGCCAGCAGCCAAGGAGTTGGGACTAGCATTTACGAGCAGTACTTC.

This clonotype was seen ten or more times. V and J are TRBV11-2 and TRBJ2-5, with D perhaps TRBD1 (6 bases). This CDR3 contains 15 residues. Trimming stripped 4 bases from V and 5 bases from J, with 17 bases between. Germline V lookup: CDR1 SGHAT, CDR2 FQNNGV. The CDR3 DNA reads TGTGCCAGCAGCTCGTCCCGGGACACTCGGGAGACCCAGTACTTC. This gives the protein CASSSSRDTRETQYF.

The V gene is TRBV7-2, the J gene TRBJ1-6, with TRBD1 matching over 8 bases. Germline V gene sequence: CDR1 SGHTA, CDR2 FQGNSA. V was clipped by 5 bases and J by 4 bases; unmatched bases: 4. The CDR3 runs 15 residues. The CDR3 sequence is CASSPGQGYNSPLHF. The CDR3 DNA sequence: TGTGCCAGCAGCCCAGGACAGGGTTATAATTCACCCCTCCACTTT.

This clonotype was observed many times. The chain joins TRBV27 to TRBJ1-2, with D perhaps TRBD1 (6 bases). The germline V and J ends were trimmed by 3 bases and 8 bases, with 19 bases remaining between them. This CDR3 spans 15 amino acids. Germline assignment: CDR1 MNHEY and CDR2 SMNVEV (reference sequence). The CDR3 DNA is TGTGCCAGCAGTTTCCGCCGGACGGGGGGCTACGGCTACACCTTC. As protein: CASSFRRTGGYGYTF.